The 9 T cell receptor beta chains listed next were all sequenced from one sample in a study of blood T cell repertoires in COVID-19. Generated by immunoSEQ multiplex PCR, the TCRdb table keeps only in-frame clones and is missing some. The data contain over 100,000 clones, 75% to 90% of them singletons. Sample: peripheral blood. These receptors were taken from a man aged 70 or older with acute or convalescent COVID-19.

The chain recombines TRBV12-3 or TRBV12-4 with TRBJ1-1; D is unresolved. The CDR3 sequence is 13 residues long. The ends were cut back, 3 bases at V and 4 bases at J, with 9 bases in the middle. The CDR3 region has the DNA TGTGCCAGCAGTTTGGGTGAGGGCACTGAAGCTTTCTTT. Translating gives CASSLGEGTEAFF.

V is TRBV6-5 and J is TRBJ2-1; tentatively, D is TRBD1 (6 bases). CDR1 is MNHEY, CDR2 SVGAGI, per germline. The CDR3 has 15 amino acids. V gave up 4 bases and J gave up 2 bases, with 12 bases separating them. CDR3 in amino acids: CASSSTGWAYNEQFF. The CDR3 bases are TGTGCCAGCAGTTCAACAGGGTGGGCCTACAATGAGCAGTTCTTC.

The chain couples TRBV28 to TRBJ1-5, with 9 bases fitting TRBD1. V shed 5 bases, J shed 7 bases, and the junction held 9 bases outside the gene matches. CDR1 is MDHEN and CDR2 is SYDVKM in the germline V gene. The CDR3 is 15 amino acids. CDR3 loop: CASSHPGQGRQPQHF. CDR3 in DNA: TGTGCCAGCAGTCATCCGGGACAGGGTCGCCAGCCCCAGCATTTT.

The chain joins TRBV28 to TRBJ2-2; no clear D gene. Looked up from germline, CDR1 is MDHEN and CDR2 is SYDVKM. The length of the CDR3 is 15 residues. V lost 6 bases to trimming and J lost 8 bases, with 19 bases between them. The CDR3 bases are TGTGCCAGCAGCGATCCTCCCCCTCAGGCAGGGGAGCTGTTTTTT. Translation: CASSDPPPQAGELFF.

This chain joins TRBV2 and TRBJ1-4; D call uncertain. Per the germline V gene, CDR1 is SNHLY and CDR2 is FYNNEI. The CDR3 covers 14 residues. Trimming took 5 bases from V and 1 from J, leaving 8 bases between them. The CDR3 region is CASSWSGTNEKLFF. The CDR3 nucleotides read TGTGCCAGCAGTTGGTCCGGAACTAATGAAAAACTGTTTTTT.

The CDR3 DNA is TGCGCCAGCAGCTCATGGGACAGGTCAGGCCCAACAGATACGCAGTATTTT. This translates into CASSSWDRSGPTDTQYF. The chain combines TRBV5-1 with TRBJ2-3, with 8 bases fitting TRBD1. The V gene end was trimmed by 3 bases and the J gene end by 3 bases; junction bases not matched to a gene: 12. From germline, CDR1 is SGHRS and CDR2 YFSETQ. The CDR3 extends over 17 amino acids.

The rearrangement uses TRBV2 and TRBJ2-7, with 8 bases lining up with TRBD2. Germline CDR1 is SNHLY and CDR2 is FYNNEI. There are 16 residues in the CDR3. Trimming cost V 5 bases and J 0 bases; bases outside gene matches: 9. In nucleotides, the CDR3 is TGTGCCAGCAGTCCCCAGAGTAGCGGGGCCTCCTACGAGCAGTACTTC. This encodes CASSPQSSGASYEQYF.

V is TRBV9 and J is TRBJ2-1; 10 nucleotides match TRBD2. The CDR3 is 13 residues long. The ends lost 4 bases at V and 7 bases at J; junction bases unmatched: 2. Germline values: CDR1 SGDLS, CDR2 YYNGEE. CDR3 protein: CASSRTSGNEQFF. The CDR3 nucleotides read TGTGCCAGCAGCCGGACTAGCGGTAATGAGCAGTTCTTC. The full variable domain, completed using reference TRBV9 and TRBJ2-1, is DSGVTQTPKHLITATGQRVTLRCSPRSGDLSVYWYQQSLDQGLQFLIQYYNGEERAKGNILERFSAQQFPDLHSELNLSSLELGDSALYFCASSRTSGNEQFFGPGTRLTVL.

The gene calls are TRBV6-5 and TRBJ1-4; D perhaps matches TRBD1 (6 bases). Trimming cost V 8 bases and J 7 bases, with 11 bases left between them. This CDR3 is built from 12 residues. Germline V lookup: CDR1 MNHEY, CDR2 SVGAGI. The DNA for the CDR3 is TGTGCCAGCTTGGACAGCTCTGAAAAACTGTTTTTT. This translates into CASLDSSEKLFF.